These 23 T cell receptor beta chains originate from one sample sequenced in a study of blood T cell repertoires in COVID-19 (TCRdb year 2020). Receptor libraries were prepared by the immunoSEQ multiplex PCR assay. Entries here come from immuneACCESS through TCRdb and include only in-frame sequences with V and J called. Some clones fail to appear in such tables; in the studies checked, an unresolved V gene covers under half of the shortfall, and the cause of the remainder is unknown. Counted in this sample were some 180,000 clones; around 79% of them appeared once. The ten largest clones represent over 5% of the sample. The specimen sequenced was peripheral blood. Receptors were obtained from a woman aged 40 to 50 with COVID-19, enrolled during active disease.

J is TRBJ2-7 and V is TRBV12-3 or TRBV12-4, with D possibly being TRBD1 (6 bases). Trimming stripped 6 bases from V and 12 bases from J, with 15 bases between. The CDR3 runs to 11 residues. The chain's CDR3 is CASSRSGTTYF. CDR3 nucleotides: TGTGCCAGCAGCCGGTCCGGGACAACGTACTTC.

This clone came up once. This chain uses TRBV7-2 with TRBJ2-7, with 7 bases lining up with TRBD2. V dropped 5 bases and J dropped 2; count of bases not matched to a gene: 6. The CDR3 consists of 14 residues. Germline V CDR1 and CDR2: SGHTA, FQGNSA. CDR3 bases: TGTGCCAGCAGCCAGGGACTAAAGGCCTACGAGCAGTACTTC. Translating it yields CASSQGLKAYEQYF.

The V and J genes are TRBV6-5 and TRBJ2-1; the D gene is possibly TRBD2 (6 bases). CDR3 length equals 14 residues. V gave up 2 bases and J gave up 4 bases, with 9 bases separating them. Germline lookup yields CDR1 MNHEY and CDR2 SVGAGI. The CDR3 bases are TGTGCCAGCAGTTACACGGGAGAGTACAATGAGCAGTTCTTC. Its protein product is CASSYTGEYNEQFF.

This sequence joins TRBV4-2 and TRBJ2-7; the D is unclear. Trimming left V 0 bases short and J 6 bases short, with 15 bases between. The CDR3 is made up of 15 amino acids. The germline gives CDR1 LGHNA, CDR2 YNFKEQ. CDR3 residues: CASSQDAQEASEQYF. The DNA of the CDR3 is TGTGCCAGCAGCCAAGACGCCCAAGAGGCCAGCGAGCAGTACTTC.

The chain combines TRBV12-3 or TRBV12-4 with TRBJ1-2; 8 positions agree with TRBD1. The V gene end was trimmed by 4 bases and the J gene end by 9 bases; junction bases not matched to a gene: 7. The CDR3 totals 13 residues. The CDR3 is CASSSDRGKSYTF. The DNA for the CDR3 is TGTGCCAGCAGTTCCGACAGGGGCAAAAGCTACACCTTC.

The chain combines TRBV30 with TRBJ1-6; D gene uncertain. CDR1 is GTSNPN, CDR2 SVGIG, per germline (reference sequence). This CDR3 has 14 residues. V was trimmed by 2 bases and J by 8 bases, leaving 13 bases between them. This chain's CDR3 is CAWSSPHRDSPLHF. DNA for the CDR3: TGTGCCTGGAGTTCTCCTCATCGGGATTCACCCCTCCACTTT.

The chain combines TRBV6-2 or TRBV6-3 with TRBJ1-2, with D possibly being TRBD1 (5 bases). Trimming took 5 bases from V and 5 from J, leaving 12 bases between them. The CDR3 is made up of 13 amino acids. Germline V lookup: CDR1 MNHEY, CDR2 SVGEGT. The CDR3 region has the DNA TGTGCCAGCAGTACCGGGGGGTGGTATGGCTACACCTTC. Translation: CASSTGGWYGYTF.

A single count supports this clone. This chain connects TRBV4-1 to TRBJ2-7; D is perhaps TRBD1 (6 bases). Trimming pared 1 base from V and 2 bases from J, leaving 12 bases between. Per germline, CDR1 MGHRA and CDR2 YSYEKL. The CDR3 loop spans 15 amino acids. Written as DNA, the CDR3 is TGCGCCAGCAGCCAAGTCCCGACAGGTCCCTACGAGCAGTACTTC. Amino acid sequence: CASSQVPTGPYEQYF.

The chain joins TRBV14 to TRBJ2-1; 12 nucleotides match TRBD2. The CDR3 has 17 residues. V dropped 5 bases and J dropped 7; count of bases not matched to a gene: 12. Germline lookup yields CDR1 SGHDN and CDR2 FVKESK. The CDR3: CASSGKPGGLAGNEQFF. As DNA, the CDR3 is TGTGCCAGCAGCGGAAAGCCAGGAGGACTAGCGGGAAATGAGCAGTTCTTC.

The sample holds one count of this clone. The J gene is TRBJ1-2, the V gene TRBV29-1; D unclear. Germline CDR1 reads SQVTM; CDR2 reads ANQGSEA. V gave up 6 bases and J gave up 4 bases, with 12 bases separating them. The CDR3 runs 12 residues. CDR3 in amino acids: CSVPRGSYGYTF. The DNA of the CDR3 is TGCAGCGTACCCCGCGGAAGCTATGGCTACACCTTC.

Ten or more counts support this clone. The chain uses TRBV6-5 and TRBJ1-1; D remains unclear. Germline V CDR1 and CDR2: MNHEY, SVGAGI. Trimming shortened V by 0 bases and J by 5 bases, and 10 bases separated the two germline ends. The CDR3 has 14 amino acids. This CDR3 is CASSYSSRGTEAFF. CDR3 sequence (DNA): TGTGCCAGCAGTTACTCGAGCCGGGGAACTGAAGCTTTCTTT.

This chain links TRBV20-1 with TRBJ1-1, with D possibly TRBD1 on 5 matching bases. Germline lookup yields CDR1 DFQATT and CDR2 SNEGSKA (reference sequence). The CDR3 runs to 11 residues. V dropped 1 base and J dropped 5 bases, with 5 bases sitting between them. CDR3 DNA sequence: TGCAGTGCTAGAGCAGGGACTGAAGCTTTCTTT. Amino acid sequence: CSARAGTEAFF.

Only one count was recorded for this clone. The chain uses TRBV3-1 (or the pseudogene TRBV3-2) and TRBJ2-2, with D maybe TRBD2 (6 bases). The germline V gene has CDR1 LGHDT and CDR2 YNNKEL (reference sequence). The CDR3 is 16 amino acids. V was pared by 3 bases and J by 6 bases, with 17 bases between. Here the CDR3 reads CASSQERGRYAGELFF. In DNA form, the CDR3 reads TGTGCCAGCAGCCAGGAACGGGGGAGGTATGCCGGGGAGCTGTTTTTT.

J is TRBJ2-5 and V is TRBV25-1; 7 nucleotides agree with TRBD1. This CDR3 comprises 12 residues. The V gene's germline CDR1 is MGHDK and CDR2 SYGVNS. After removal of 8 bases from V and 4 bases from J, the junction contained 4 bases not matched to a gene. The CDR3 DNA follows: TGTGCCAGCCAAGGACAGGTAGAGACCCAGTACTTC. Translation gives CASQGQVETQYF.

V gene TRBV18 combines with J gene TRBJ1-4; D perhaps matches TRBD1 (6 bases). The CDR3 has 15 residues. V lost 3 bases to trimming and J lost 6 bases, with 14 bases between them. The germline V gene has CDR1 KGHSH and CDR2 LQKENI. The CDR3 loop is CASSPTVQGDEKLFF. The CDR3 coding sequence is TGTGCCAGCTCACCTACAGTACAGGGTGATGAAAAACTGTTTTTT.

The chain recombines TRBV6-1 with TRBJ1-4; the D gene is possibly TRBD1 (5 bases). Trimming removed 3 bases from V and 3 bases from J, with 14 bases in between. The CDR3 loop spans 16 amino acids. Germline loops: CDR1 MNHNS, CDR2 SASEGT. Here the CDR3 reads CASSESTASANEKLFF. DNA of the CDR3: TGTGCCAGCAGTGAGTCGACAGCCTCAGCTAATGAAAAACTGTTTTTT.

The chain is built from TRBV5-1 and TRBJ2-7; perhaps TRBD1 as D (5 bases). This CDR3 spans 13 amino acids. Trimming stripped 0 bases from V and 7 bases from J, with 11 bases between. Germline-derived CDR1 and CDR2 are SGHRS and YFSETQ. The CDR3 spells CASSLGGQTEQYF. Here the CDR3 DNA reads TGCGCCAGCAGCTTGGGGGGCCAGACTGAGCAGTACTTC.

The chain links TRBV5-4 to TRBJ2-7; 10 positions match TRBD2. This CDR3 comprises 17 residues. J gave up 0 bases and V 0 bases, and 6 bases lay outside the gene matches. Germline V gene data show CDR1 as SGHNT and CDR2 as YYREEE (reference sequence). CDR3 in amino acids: CASSLAPSGSSSYEQYF. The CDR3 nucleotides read TGTGCCAGCAGCTTGGCCCCTAGCGGGAGCAGCTCCTACGAGCAGTACTTC.

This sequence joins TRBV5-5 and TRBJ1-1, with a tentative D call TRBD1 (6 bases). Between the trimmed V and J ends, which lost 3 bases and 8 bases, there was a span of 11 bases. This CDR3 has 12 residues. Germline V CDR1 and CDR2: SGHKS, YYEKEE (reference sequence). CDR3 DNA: TGTGCCAGCAGCTCCAGACAGGCGGAAGCTTTCTTT. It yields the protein CASSSRQAEAFF.

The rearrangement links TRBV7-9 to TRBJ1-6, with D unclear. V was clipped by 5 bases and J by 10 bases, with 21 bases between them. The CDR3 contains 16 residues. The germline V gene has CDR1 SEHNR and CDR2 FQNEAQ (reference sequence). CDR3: CASSGGAGNIGSPLHF. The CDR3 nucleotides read TGTGCCAGCAGCGGCGGAGCGGGAAATATAGGATCACCCCTCCACTTT.

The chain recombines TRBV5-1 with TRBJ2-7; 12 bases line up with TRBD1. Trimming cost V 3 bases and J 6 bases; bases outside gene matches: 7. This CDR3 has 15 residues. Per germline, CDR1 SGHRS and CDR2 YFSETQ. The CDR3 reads CASSSTGTGGGEQYF. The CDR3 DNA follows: TGCGCCAGCAGCTCGACCGGGACAGGGGGCGGCGAGCAGTACTTC.

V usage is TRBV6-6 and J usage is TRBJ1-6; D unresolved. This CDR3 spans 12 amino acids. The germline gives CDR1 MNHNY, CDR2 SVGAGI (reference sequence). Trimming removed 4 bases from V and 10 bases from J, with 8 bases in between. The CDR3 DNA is TGTGCCAGCAGTTCGTATCCCTCACCCCTCCACTTT. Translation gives CASSSYPSPLHF.

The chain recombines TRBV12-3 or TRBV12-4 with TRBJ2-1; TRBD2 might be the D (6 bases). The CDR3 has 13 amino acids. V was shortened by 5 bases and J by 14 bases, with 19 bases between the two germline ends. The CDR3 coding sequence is TGTGCCAGCAGTCCCGGACTACCCCTTTTTGAGTTCTTC. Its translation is CASSPGLPLFEFF.